A single sample is the source of the 12 T cell receptor beta chains below, sequenced in a study of T cells after yellow fever vaccination (dated by TCRdb to about 2019). Receptors were amplified or captured by 5' RACE. Sequencing was performed on an Illumina HiSeq 2500. Clones were called with MiXCR by TCRdb after fastp trimmed the public reads at Q25, and only in-frame beta chains were retained. Rows with one shared CDR3 protein collapse into an entry with the most common genes and DNA. Counted in this sample were 110,000 or so distinct CDR3 sequences; 5.5% to 8% of them appeared once. The ten biggest clones cover over 2.5% of the sample. In the paper's terms, the treatment or condition label means: live attenuated yellow fever vaccine strain. This specimen was CD4+ T cells sorted from PBMCs, taken more than 35 days after the first yellow fever vaccination. All receptors derive from a man younger than 30 who received the YFV17D yellow fever vaccine.

Comment on this clonotype: One base away lies a much larger clone, so this may be a sequencing read error. The chain combines TRBV4-3 with TRBJ1-3; 7 bases line up with TRBD1. Germline CDR1 and CDR2: LGHNA and YSLEER. This CDR3 region has 16 residues. The CDR3 reads CTSSRSWTGSGNTIYF. The CDR3 DNA reads TGCACCAGCAGCCGTAGTTGGACAGGCTCTGGAAACACCATATATTTT.

This clonotype was seen many times. This chain uses TRBV7-8 with TRBJ2-2; perhaps TRBD2 as D (5 bases). V lost 4 bases and J lost 2, with 17 bases in between. The CDR3 is made up of 17 amino acids. Per the germline V gene, CDR1 is SGHVS and CDR2 is FQNEAQ. The CDR3 loop reads CASSSELGNLNTGELFF. Here the CDR3 DNA reads TGTGCCAGCAGCTCCGAACTAGGGAACCTAAACACCGGGGAGCTGTTTTTT. The whole variable domain, remainder taken from reference TRBV7-8 and TRBJ2-2, is GAGVSQSPRYKVAKRGQDVALRCDPISGHVSLFWYQQALGQGPEFLTYFQNEAQLDKSGLPSDRFFAERPEGSVSTLKIQRTQQEDSAVYLCASSSELGNLNTGELFFGEGSRLTVL.

This clonotype was recorded many times. The genes are TRBV18 and TRBJ2-7; possible D gene TRBD1, 6 bases. Trimming pared 3 bases from V and 2 bases from J, leaving 8 bases between. The germline V gene encodes CDR1 KGHSH and CDR2 LQKENI. CDR3 length equals 13 residues. The CDR3 is CASSPGDTYEQYV. DNA for the CDR3: TGTGCCAGCTCACCCGGGGACACCTACGAGCAGTACGTC.

This clonotype appeared many times. The rearrangement joins TRBV3-1 to TRBJ1-1, with D perhaps TRBD1 (6 bases). The CDR3 totals 15 residues. Germline assignment: CDR1 LGHDT and CDR2 YNNKEL (reference sequence). V shed 1 base and J shed 3 bases, with 12 bases lying between them. In DNA form, the CDR3 reads TGTGCCAGCAGCCAAGGCGGGGGGCTGGACACTGAAGCTTTCTTT. Translation: CASSQGGGLDTEAFF.

This clonotype has at least ten counts. This rearrangement joins TRBV9 to TRBJ1-4; D not resolved. Trimming shortened V by 5 bases and J by 0 bases, and 11 bases separated the two germline ends. In germline, CDR1 is SGDLS, CDR2 YYNGEE. CDR3 size: 15 residues. In DNA, the CDR3 is TGTGCCAGCAGAGCTGGACGGTCAACTAATGAAAAACTGTTTTTT. Translating gives CASRAGRSTNEKLFF.

In this sample, this clonotype turned up many times. The J gene is TRBJ2-7, the V gene TRBV18; TRBD1 agrees at 9 bases. Germline loops: CDR1 KGHSH, CDR2 LQKENI. This CDR3 has 14 residues. Unmatched junction bases numbered 5, after V lost 5 bases and J lost 3 bases. The CDR3 region has the DNA TGTGCCAGCTCAAAATACAGGGGGCGCTACGAGCAGTACGTC. This translates into CASSKYRGRYEQYV.

In regard to this clonotype: A read error may explain this, as a much larger clone is one base away. The J gene is TRBJ2-5, the V gene TRBV19; D is perhaps TRBD2 (7 bases). Germline CDR1 and CDR2: LNHDA and SQIVND (reference sequence). The CDR3 spans 14 residues. The V end lost 10 bases, the J end lost 5 bases, and 20 bases lay between the germline ends. CDR3 sequence (DNA): TGTGCCACCTCGGATGAGGGGGGGTCGGAGACCCAGTACTTC. Translating it yields CATSDEGGSETQYF.

The CDR3 loop reads CASSLLGDEQFF. Here the CDR3 DNA reads TGTGCCAGCAGCTTACTTGGGGATGAGCAGTTCTTC. The genes are TRBV7-9 and TRBJ2-1; D gene ambiguous. This CDR3 has 12 residues. V shed 2 bases and J shed 8 bases, with 7 bases lying between them. CDR1 and CDR2 (germline): SEHNR, FQNEAQ (reference sequence). The complete variable domain, with remaining parts taken from reference TRBV7-9 and TRBJ2-1, reads DTGVSQNPRHKITKRGQNVTFRCDPISEHNRLYWYRQTLGQGPEFLTYFQNEAQLEKSRLLSDRFSAERPKGSFSTLEIQRTEQGDSAMYLCASSLLGDEQFFGPGTRLTVL.

Ten or more counts support this clonotype. The chain employs TRBV12-3 or TRBV12-4 and TRBJ1-1; TRBD1 matches at 11 bases. The CDR3 runs 15 residues. The V and J ends lost 4 bases and 5 bases, in that order; junction bases with no gene match: 6. The CDR3 nucleotides are TGTGCCAGCAGTTCCGGACAGGGGGCCTGGACTGAAGCTTTCTTT. Translation gives CASSSGQGAWTEAFF.

Points on this clonotype: Just one base apart from a much larger clone, this may be a read error. V gene TRBV5-1 combines with J gene TRBJ2-5; TRBD2 is a possible D gene (6 bases). The CDR3 loop spans 15 amino acids. Germline assignment: CDR1 SGHRS and CDR2 YFSETQ. The CDR3 protein is CTSSVGLIAPETQYF. The CDR3 nucleotides are TGCACCAGCAGCGTGGGACTTATTGCACCAGAGACCCAGTACTTC.

V gene TRBV2 combines with J gene TRBJ2-5, with 7 bases lining up with TRBD1. Unmatched junction bases numbered 4, after V lost 6 bases and J lost 3 bases. The CDR3 totals 13 residues. Germline V gene lookup returns CDR1 SNHLY and CDR2 FYNNEI. The CDR3 spells CASSDDREETQYF. CDR3 nucleotides: TGTGCCAGCAGCGATGACAGGGAAGAGACCCAGTACTTC.

There are many counts of this clonotype. The J gene is TRBJ1-1, the V gene TRBV5-1; D is undetermined. Trimming pared 0 bases from V and 0 bases from J, leaving 9 bases between. Germline V gives CDR1 SGHRS, CDR2 YFSETQ. CDR3 length: 15 residues. Written as DNA, the CDR3 is TGCGCCAGCAGCTTGGGGGATCCCGTGAACACTGAAGCTTTCTTT. It yields the protein CASSLGDPVNTEAFF.